Listed here are 22 T cell receptor beta chains from one sample, sequenced in a study of shared clonotypes between healthy human individuals. Using immunoSEQ multiplex PCR, the repertoire was profiled, and TCRdb retains in-frame clones only, with some absent. The sample lists 80,000 to 100,000 clones, 60% to 70% occurring once. The sequenced sample consisted of memory CD8+ T cells sorted from blood. Subset reported: CD45RO+ cells pooled with CCR7-negative TemRA cells. The receptors were sampled from a young man in good health.

The CDR3 DNA is TGTGCCAGCAGTTATAAGACTAGCGGGAGCGATGAGCAGTTCTTC. Translation: CASSYKTSGSDEQFF. The rearrangement joins TRBV6-5 to TRBJ2-1; 12 bases agree with TRBD2. The CDR3 runs 15 residues. Germline-derived CDR1 and CDR2 are MNHEY and SVGAGI. Trimming removed 3 bases from V and 8 bases from J; junction bases left unmatched: 5.

The chain employs TRBV9 and TRBJ2-2; D gene uncertain. The CDR3 spans 14 residues. Deletions cut 3 bases from V and 3 bases from J, with 9 bases between. Germline V gene lookup returns CDR1 SGDLS and CDR2 YYNGEE. The CDR3 is CASSGRHDTGELFF. DNA of the CDR3: TGTGCCAGCAGCGGTAGACACGACACCGGGGAGCTGTTTTTT.

This clone is a singleton in its sample. The chain uses TRBV5-4 and TRBJ2-7, with D unclear. The CDR3 consists of 12 residues. V was pared by 4 bases and J by 2 bases, with 7 bases between. The germline gives CDR1 SGHNT, CDR2 YYREEE (reference sequence). Here the CDR3 DNA reads TGTGCCAGCAGCCTGGACGCCTACGAGCAGTACTTC. Its protein product is CASSLDAYEQYF.

The gene calls are TRBV5-4 and TRBJ2-5; 12 bases are shared with TRBD2. This CDR3 region has 16 residues. The germline V gene encodes CDR1 SGHNT and CDR2 YYREEE (reference sequence). Trimming cost V 0 bases and J 6 bases; bases outside gene matches: 6. The CDR3 sequence: CASSLGLAGATKTQYF. The CDR3 nucleotides read TGTGCCAGCAGCTTGGGACTAGCGGGAGCTACGAAGACCCAGTACTTC.

This clone was seen a few times. J is TRBJ1-1 and V is TRBV5-1; TRBD1 might be the D (6 bases). Per the germline V gene, CDR1 is SGHRS and CDR2 is YFSETQ. The CDR3 length is 15 residues. Deletions cut 4 bases from V and 2 bases from J, with 15 bases between. CDR3 residues: CASSSVIGGNTEAFF. For the CDR3, the DNA is TGCGCCAGCAGCAGCGTGATAGGGGGTAACACTGAAGCTTTCTTT.

DNA of the CDR3: TGTGCCAGCAGCCCTTTTGAGGGACTAGCGGAACACAATGAGCAGTTCTTC. Protein: CASSPFEGLAEHNEQFF. The V gene is TRBV5-4, the J gene TRBJ2-1, with 11 positions matching TRBD2. The CDR3 has 17 amino acids. Germline CDR1 and CDR2: SGHNT and YYREEE (reference sequence). The junction had 11 bases not matched to a gene; V was cut back by 4 bases and J by 5 bases.

The gene calls are TRBV14 and TRBJ2-2; unclear D gene. The V and J ends lost 0 bases and 2 bases respectively, with 10 bases between them. CDR3 length equals 16 residues. CDR1 is SGHDN, CDR2 FVKESK, per germline. The CDR3 bases are TGTGCCAGCAGCCAAGAGTTTGGAACTAACACCGGGGAGCTGTTTTTT. It specifies CASSQEFGTNTGELFF.

The V and J genes are TRBV19 and TRBJ1-5, with 9 bases that match TRBD1. This CDR3 spans 12 amino acids. Looked up from germline, CDR1 is LNHDA and CDR2 is SQIVND (reference sequence). The trim removed 11 bases at V and 7 bases at J, leaving 6 bases unmatched. The CDR3 sequence: CAGGTGRQPQHF. The CDR3 nucleotides are TGTGCCGGTGGGACAGGGCGACAGCCCCAGCATTTT.

This clone was observed a handful of times. This chain uses TRBV6-1 with TRBJ1-2, with D tentatively TRBD1 (6 bases). Trimming took off 6 bases at V and 7 bases at J, with 9 bases between the two ends. The CDR3 is made up of 11 amino acids. Germline CDR1 and CDR2: MNHNS and SASEGT. The CDR3 DNA reads as TGTGCCAGCAGCAGGGGTTTTGGCTACACCTTC. Residues: CASSRGFGYTF.

The chain recombines TRBV27 with TRBJ2-7; TRBD1 aligns across 7 bases. V trimming: 7 bases; J trimming: 2 bases; junction bases outside the gene matches: 5. Germline-derived CDR1 and CDR2 are MNHEY and SMNVEV (reference sequence). The CDR3 covers 13 residues. CDR3 in amino acids: CASKDRVTYEQYF. The DNA of the CDR3 is TGTGCCAGCAAAGACAGGGTTACCTACGAGCAGTACTTC.

The V gene is TRBV28, the J gene TRBJ2-7; TRBD1 is a possible D gene (5 bases). Trimming took off 7 bases at V and 3 bases at J, with 16 bases between the two ends. Germline assignment: CDR1 MDHEN and CDR2 SYDVKM. This CDR3 is built from 14 residues. Here the CDR3 DNA reads TGTGCCAGCAAGGTCGGGCAGGGTGACTACGAGCAGTACTTC. It codes for CASKVGQGDYEQYF. The full variable domain, in which reference TRBV28 and TRBJ2-7 provide the parts outside the CDR3, is DVKVTQSSRYLVKRTGEKVFLECVQDMDHENMFWYRQDPGLGLRLIYFSYDVKMKEKGDIPEGYSVSREKKERFSLILESASTNQTSMYLCASKVGQGDYEQYFGPGTRLTVT.

The chain combines TRBV14 with TRBJ2-1, with D perhaps matching TRBD1 (5 bases). The ends were cut back, 0 bases at V and 0 bases at J, with 6 bases in the middle. Germline-derived CDR1 and CDR2 are SGHDN and FVKESK. CDR3 length: 15 residues. The CDR3 DNA reads as TGTGCCAGCAGCCAAGATCAGGGCTCCTACAATGAGCAGTTCTTC. Encoded protein: CASSQDQGSYNEQFF.

This clone was counted at least ten times. This chain links TRBV15 with TRBJ2-3; 8 nucleotides line up with TRBD1. Trimming at V came to 5 bases and at J to 0 bases, leaving 7 bases not matched to a gene. The CDR3 is made up of 16 amino acids. Germline V gives CDR1 LNHNV, CDR2 YYDKDF (reference sequence). CDR3 sequence (DNA): TGTGCCACCAGCGCCCAGAGACAGGGGAGCACAGATACGCAGTATTTT. This sequence encodes CATSAQRQGSTDTQYF. The full variable domain, its missing parts supplied by reference TRBV15 and TRBJ2-3, is DAMVIQNPRYQVTQFGKPVTLSCSQTLNHNVMYWYQQKSSQAPKLLFHYYDKDFNNEADTPDNFQSRRPNTSFCFLDIRSPGLGDTAMYLCATSAQRQGSTDTQYFGPGTRLTVL.

The chain links TRBV11-2 to TRBJ2-7; TRBD2 aligns across 9 bases. V shed 5 bases and J 9 bases; nucleotides not matched to a gene: 11. Germline V lookup: CDR1 SGHAT, CDR2 FQNNGV. The CDR3 covers 14 residues. The CDR3 here is CASSLSAGGLRQYF. CDR3 sequence (DNA): TGTGCCAGCAGCCTCTCCGCGGGAGGGCTCAGGCAGTACTTC.

The J gene is TRBJ2-7, the V gene TRBV27; maybe TRBD2 (6 bases). The V gene's germline CDR1 is MNHEY and CDR2 SMNVEV (reference sequence). With 11 bases removed from V and 6 bases from J, the gap between germline ends came to 14 bases. The CDR3 is 11 amino acids. CDR3 in amino acids: CASSRGIEQYF. The CDR3 DNA reads as TGTGCCTCCAGCCGGGGGATCGAGCAGTACTTC.

A note on this clone: This sample also contains other DNA sequences that code for the same CDR3. CDR3 DNA sequence: TGTGCCAGCAGTGACAGAGGGGGCCCCTACGAGCAGTACTTC. Translating it yields CASSDRGGPYEQYF. The V gene is TRBV6-5, the J gene TRBJ2-7, with TRBD1 identical over 7 bases. The germline gives CDR1 MNHEY, CDR2 SVGAGI. The CDR3 contains 14 residues. Trimming removed 5 bases from V and 2 bases from J; junction bases left unmatched: 6.

Note on this clone: A far larger clone is just one base off, so this is likely a read error. Different DNA sequences within this sample yield the same CDR3. The chain recombines TRBV27 with TRBJ2-2, with D tentatively TRBD1 (6 bases). CDR3 size: 15 residues. Between the trimmed V and J ends, which lost 6 bases and 4 bases, there was a span of 15 bases. Germline V gives CDR1 MNHEY, CDR2 SMNVEV (reference sequence). CDR3 sequence reads: CASRPGTSITGELFF. CDR3 nucleotides: TGTGCCAGCAGACCGGGGACAAGCATCACCGGGGAGCTGTTTTTT.

The rearrangement uses TRBV6-6 and TRBJ2-7; a possible D gene is TRBD2 (6 bases). The CDR3 totals 14 residues. V lost 4 bases, J lost 1 base, and 11 bases lay in between. The V gene's germline CDR1 is MNHNY and CDR2 SVGAGI (reference sequence). CDR3 loop: CASSFRDLSYEQYF. DNA for the CDR3: TGTGCCAGCAGTTTTCGGGACTTGTCCTACGAGCAGTACTTC.

The rearrangement uses TRBV9 and TRBJ2-1, with TRBD2 identical over 7 bases. Germline V gives CDR1 SGDLS, CDR2 YYNGEE. The CDR3 spans 16 residues. Unmatched junction bases numbered 8, after V lost 0 bases and J lost 5 bases. The CDR3 DNA sequence: TGTGCCAGCAGCGTAGAGCGTCGAGCGGGACACAATGAGCAGTTCTTC. This codes for CASSVERRAGHNEQFF.

The CDR3 coding sequence is TGTGCCAGCTCACCAGATGCGGGAGGGAGCTCCTACGAGCAGTACTTC. This encodes CASSPDAGGSSYEQYF. The chain combines TRBV18 with TRBJ2-7; 9 nucleotides agree with TRBD2. V lost 2 bases to trimming and J lost 0 bases; unmatched junction nucleotides: 5. The length of the CDR3 is 16 residues. Germline V lookup: CDR1 KGHSH, CDR2 LQKENI.

The chain employs TRBV6-1 and TRBJ2-7; D is possibly TRBD2 (6 bases). Germline CDR1 and CDR2: MNHNS and SASEGT. CDR3 length: 14 amino acids. Trimming removed 8 bases from V and 3 bases from J, with 17 bases in between. CDR3 residues: CASHDQMGGYEQYF. The CDR3 DNA is TGTGCCAGCCACGATCAAATGGGAGGCTACGAGCAGTACTTC.

The chain carries TRBV27 and TRBJ2-7, with D uncertain. Germline V gene data show CDR1 as MNHEY and CDR2 as SMNVEV (reference sequence). V was cut by 4 bases and J by 2 bases, with 15 bases left in between. The CDR3 has 15 residues. CDR3 nucleotides: TGTGCCAGCAGTTCTGGAGCGCGGAGACCCTACGAGCAGTACTTC. Its translation: CASSSGARRPYEQYF.